This TCR beta chain was identified during a study of PD-1 blockade in classical Hodgkin lymphoma. Study-level information: Patients were given intravenous nivolumab, 3 mg/kg, every 2 weeks. Study-level findings and limits: Diversity in CD4+ TCRs, unlike that measured in CD8+ TCRs, had risen significantly by C4D1. A reduction in baseline TCR diversity was reportedly seen in newly diagnosed patients relative to healthy donors. Those achieving complete response showed baseline diversity like newly diagnosed patients.

Relapse was seen in all patients after autologous stem cell transplantation, and brentuximab vedotin exposure was variable. A word on this clone: As yet, its antigen is unknown.

Clones were sequenced by immunoSEQ multiplex PCR, and TCRdb holds only the in-frame ones, with some missing. The table shows 90,000 to 130,000 clones, with 80% to 90% occurring only once. With 1 base removed from V and 5 bases from J, the gap between germline ends came to 14 bases. Germline CDR1 and CDR2: SGHRS and YFSETQ. This CDR3 is 15 amino acids long. The chain has TRBV5-1 and TRBJ2-3; D is unclear. The receptor was derived from a human donor with classical Hodgkin lymphoma. The input for sequencing was peripheral blood mononuclear cells (PBMCs), taken before the second cycle of nivolumab. DNA for the CDR3: TGCGCCAGCAGCTTGTCCGCATTACAAGGAGATACGCAGTATTTT. Its protein product is CASSLSALQGDTQYF.